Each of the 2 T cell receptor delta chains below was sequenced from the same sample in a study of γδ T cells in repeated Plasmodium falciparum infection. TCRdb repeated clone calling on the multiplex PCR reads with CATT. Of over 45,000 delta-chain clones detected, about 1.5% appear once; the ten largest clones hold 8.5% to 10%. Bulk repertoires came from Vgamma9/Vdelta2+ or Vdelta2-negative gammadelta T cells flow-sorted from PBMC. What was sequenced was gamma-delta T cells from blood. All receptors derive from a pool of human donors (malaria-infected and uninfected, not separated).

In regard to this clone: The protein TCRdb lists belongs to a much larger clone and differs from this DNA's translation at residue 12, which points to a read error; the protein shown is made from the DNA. The CDR3 is CALGELRPARPSYTDKLIF. DNA for the CDR3: TGTGCTCTTGGGGAACTAAGACCAGCCCGACCCTCGTACACCGATAAACTCATCTTT. This chain links TRDV1 with TRDJ1; no firm D call. Because TCRdb records no J gene, it was assigned here through a match of the DNA to germline. There are 19 residues in the CDR3. Germline V CDR1 and CDR2: TSWWSYY, QGS. Between the trimmed V and J ends, which lost 0 bases and 0 bases, there was a span of 20 bases.

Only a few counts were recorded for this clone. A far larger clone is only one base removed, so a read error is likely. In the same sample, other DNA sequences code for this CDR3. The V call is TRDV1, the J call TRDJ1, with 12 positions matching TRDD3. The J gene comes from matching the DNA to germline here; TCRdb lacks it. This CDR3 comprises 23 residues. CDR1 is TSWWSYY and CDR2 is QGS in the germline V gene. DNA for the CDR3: TGTGCCCTTGGGGAACTCCATCACCTCACTGGGGGATACCCCTACTCCCCAACCGATAAACTCATCTTT. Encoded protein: CALGELHHLTGGYPYSPTDKLIF.